A selection of T cell receptor beta chains follows, all from one sample in a study of shared clonotypes between healthy human individuals. Sequencing used immunoSEQ multiplex PCR; TCRdb keeps in-frame clones, though not all of them. The data hold about 2.4 million clones, with roughly 93% observed a single time. Sequencing was performed on naive CD4+ T cells from PBMCs. Receptors were obtained from a man between 18 and 29 years old in good health. Some clones in this sample may be carry-over from other donors' samples. The CDR3 runs from the conserved cysteine through the conserved F or W. A D gene is named only where the DNA matches it firmly. A clone size is listed for some rows: how often the clone was seen (once, few, many), or a class if it is expanded.

CAISPGRDYNEQFF | TGTGCCATCAGCCCGGGACGGGATTACAATGAGCAGTTCTTC | TRBJ2-1 | TRBV10-3 | . | .
CASSPYAGGNTEAFF | TGTGCCAGCTCACCTTATGCCGGCGGGAACACTGAAGCTTTCTTT | TRBJ1-1 | TRBV18 | . | .
CASRPSGRAWNEQFF | TGTGCCAGTAGGCCGAGCGGGAGGGCCTGGAATGAGCAGTTCTTC | TRBJ2-1 | TRBV19 | . | TRBD2
CASSATAYGYTF | TGTGCCAGCAGCGCCACAGCGTATGGCTACACCTTC | TRBJ1-2 | TRBV9 | . | .
CASSQEGTSGRRETQYF | TGTGCCAGCAGCCAGGAAGGGACTAGCGGGAGACGGGAGACCCAGTACTTC | TRBJ2-5 | TRBV4-2 | . | TRBD2
CASTSRDNEQYF | TGTGCCAGCACCTCCAGGGACAACGAGCAGTACTTC | TRBJ2-7 | TRBV28 | . | .
CASSGHFFHF | TGTGCCAGCAGCGGCCATTTCTTCCACTTT | TRBJ1-6 | TRBV25-1 | . | .
CASSFGRTEAFF | TGTGCCAGCAGCTTCGGGCGGACTGAAGCTTTCTTT | TRBJ1-1 | TRBV11-2 | . | .
CASSFTTGELFF | TGTGCCAGCAGTTTTACCACCGGGGAGCTGTTTTTT | TRBJ2-2 | TRBV6-5 | . | .
CASTGLAGFNEQFF | TGTGCCAGTACGGGACTAGCGGGTTTCAATGAGCAGTTCTTC | TRBJ2-1 | TRBV27 | once | TRBD2
CSVEEVMGLRETQYF | TGCAGCGTTGAAGAGGTAATGGGACTTAGAGAGACCCAGTACTTC | TRBJ2-5 | TRBV29-1 | . | .
CASRDTMNTGELFF | TGCGCCAGCAGGGACACCATGAACACCGGGGAGCTGTTTTTT | TRBJ2-2 | TRBV5-1 | once | .
CASSPPLDEQYF | TGTGCCAGCAGCCCACCCCTTGATGAGCAGTACTTC | TRBJ2-7 | TRBV7-9 | . | .
CASSLESNWGAFF | TGTGCCAGCAGTTTAGAATCCAATTGGGGAGCTTTCTTT | TRBJ1-1 | TRBV28 | . | .
CASSDGTIGNYGYTF | TGTGCCAGCAGCGACGGGACAATTGGTAACTATGGCTACACCTTC | TRBJ1-2 | TRBV28 | . | .